This record covers a single T cell receptor beta chain. Its cognate antigen is unknown. Assay: immunoSEQ multiplex PCR; the TCRdb copy retains only in-frame clones and omits some. The data hold roughly 130,000 clones, with 70% to 90% observed a single time. The record originates from a study of T cell responses to AZD1222 COVID-19 vaccine. Points from the study as a whole: Baseline seropositives among AZD1222 recipients totaled only five or six. Most donors were white British, females outnumbered males, and clonal diversity was possibly underestimated. At 160-218 and 743-854, vaccine-associated CD4 TCRs were dominant, and they spanned spike. Unmutated regions of variants are reportedly targeted by nearly half of spike-specific TCRs.

The junction had 7 bases not matched to a gene; V was cut back by 7 bases and J by 7 bases. The germline V gene has CDR1 SQVTM and CDR2 ANQGSEA. The CDR3 extends over 13 amino acids. The V and J genes are TRBV29-1 and TRBJ1-5, with TRBD1 matching 10 bases. Sequenced material: peripheral blood, taken on day 0 of AZD1222 vaccination. This sequence originates from an adult in good health. The CDR3 here is CSARTGGSQPQHF. Here the CDR3 DNA reads TGCAGCGCTAGGACAGGGGGTAGCCAGCCCCAGCATTTT.